Below, one T cell receptor beta chain is given with its context. The data belong to a study of PD-1 blockade in classical Hodgkin lymphoma. Assay: immunoSEQ multiplex PCR; the TCRdb copy retains only in-frame clones and omits some. Of 20,000 to 25,000 clones listed, about 70% are singletons. Germline V CDR1 and CDR2: SGHRS, YFSETQ. Trimming removed 4 bases from V and 7 bases from J, with 14 bases in between. The CDR3 spans 14 residues. Each and every patient relapsed after autologous stem cell transplantation, and patients got differing brentuximab vedotin exposure. The sample in question was peripheral blood mononuclear cells (PBMCs), obtained at baseline. The J gene is TRBJ2-2, the V gene TRBV5-1; D possibly matches TRBD1 or TRBD2 (5 bases each). This TCR derives from a human donor with classical Hodgkin lymphoma. The CDR3 DNA reads as TGCGCCAGCAGCCCGACAGTCCGGGACGGGGAGCTGTTTTTT. Encoded protein: CASSPTVRDGELFF. Combining the CDR3 with reference TRBV5-1 and TRBJ2-2 gives the whole variable domain KAGVTQTPRYLIKTRGQQVTLSCSPISGHRSVSWYQQTPGQGLQFLFEYFSETQRNKGNFPGRFSGRQFSNSRSEMNVSTLELGDSALYLCASSPTVRDGELFFGEGSRLTVL.